This T cell receptor (beta chain) stems from a study of blood T cell repertoires in COVID-19. Study-wide context: Samples of COVID-19 (acute and convalescent) were obtained from the United States, Italy and Spain.

V gave up 6 bases and J gave up 5 bases, with 14 bases separating them. Germline CDR1 MNHEY, CDR2 SVGAGI. This CDR3 has 15 residues. Authors' data handling: Estimated nucleated cell counts came from reference gene primer amplification. Repertoires were generated with immunoSEQ multiplex PCR, while TCRdb's copy carries only in-frame clones and drops some. The V and J calls and clone size were taken over from that table, and D and trimming were inferred from the DNA. The sample lists 150,000 to 200,000 clones, over 75% occurring once. The clonotype originates from a man aged 55 to 70 with active or convalescent COVID-19. The sample comprised peripheral blood. This chain uses TRBV6-5 with TRBJ1-6; no clear D gene. The CDR3 sequence: CASSRGLQNNSPLHF. DNA of the CDR3: TGTGCCAGCAGCCGAGGACTGCAGAATAATTCACCCCTCCACTTT.